This T cell receptor beta chain was obtained from a study of T cell repertoires in cytomegalovirus infection. Overall study context: An indication of both CMV infection and matching HLA type came from public TCR beta signatures. The study, taken as a whole, reports: Summed public TCR beta family frequency identified CMV carriers bearing the relevant HLA.

As concerns this clonotype: Its target is not known.

Per germline, CDR1 SGHTA and CDR2 FQGNSA. The CDR3 has 11 amino acids. Trimming removed 8 bases at V and 4 bases at J, with 6 bases between. TCRdb recomputed calls from the reads with MiXCR, one row per CDR3 protein. This sample has 150,000 to 200,000 distinct CDR3 sequences; approximately 19% occur once, and the top ten carry about 3%. The chain is built from TRBV7-2 and TRBJ2-1, with D unresolved. Input material: PBMCs. The clonotype was recovered from a human donor in good health (CMV status not recorded). Some clones in this sample may be carry-over from other donors' samples. The CDR3 loop reads CASDFYNEQFF. The CDR3 coding sequence is TGTGCCAGCGACTTTTACAATGAGCAGTTCTTC.